The source of this T cell receptor (beta chain) is a study of neurological immune-mediated disorders. The CDR3 is 13 amino acids. Germline V lookup: CDR1 DFQATT, CDR2 SNEGSKA (reference sequence). Each TCR transcript was tagged with a 10-nucleotide random UMI during 5'RACE. One entry per CDR3 protein, called by TCRdb with MiXCR from the 5' RACE reads. The table has about 74,000 distinct CDR3 sequences, roughly 5.5% seen once. 2 million PBMCs stored at -80 C were the source of the unsorted libraries. This clonotype was counted only a few times. A junction end diverges from the germline sequence, so it may reflect a read error.

The chain uses TRBV20-1 and TRBJ1-5; D not resolved. This TCR came from a young man with multiple sclerosis. Material for sequencing was PBMCs. Here the CDR3 DNA reads TGCAGTGCTAAGGGTTATAGCAATCAGCCCCAGAATTTT. Amino acid sequence: CSAKGYSNQPQNF.